Shown below are 8 T cell receptor beta chains from a single sample sequenced in a study of blood T cell repertoires in COVID-19 (dated by TCRdb to the early 2020s). Library construction relied on the immunoSEQ multiplex PCR assay. The table comes from immuneACCESS by way of TCRdb, which keeps in-frame sequences with V and J called. Part of the clones is missing from these tables; in studies checked, under half for an unresolved V gene and the rest for unknown reasons. The sample contains some 230,000 clones, roughly 80% of them found a single time. The ten most abundant clones make up less than 9.5% of the sample. Sequenced material: peripheral blood. These receptors originate from a woman older than 75 with COVID-19, enrolled during active disease.

The rearrangement uses TRBV3-1 (or the pseudogene TRBV3-2) and TRBJ1-1; D perhaps matches TRBD1 (6 bases). The CDR3 consists of 14 residues. Germline CDR1 and CDR2: LGHDT and YNNKEL (reference sequence). V lost 1 base to trimming and J lost 2 bases, with 8 bases between them. The CDR3 spells CASSQGRGNTEAFF. The DNA for the CDR3 is TGTGCCAGCAGCCAAGGCAGGGGAAACACTGAAGCTTTCTTT.

With respect to this clone: The sample holds other DNA sequences that translate to the same CDR3. The chain has TRBV5-1 and TRBJ1-5; TRBD1 is a possible D gene (6 bases). The CDR3 covers 14 residues. Germline loops: CDR1 SGHRS, CDR2 YFSETQ. V was clipped by 2 bases and J by 2 bases, with 8 bases between them. For the CDR3, the DNA is TGCGCCAGCAGCTTCGAGGGGGGCAATCAGCCCCAGCATTTT. Protein product: CASSFEGGNQPQHF.

The chain combines TRBV12-3 or TRBV12-4 with TRBJ2-1; TRBD1 matches at 8 bases. Unmatched junction bases numbered 4, after V lost 5 bases and J lost 10 bases. The CDR3 sequence is 12 residues long. CDR3 nucleotide sequence: TGTGCCAGCAGTCAGGGGGCCTTCGAGCAGTTCTTC. Translation: CASSQGAFEQFF.

This clone was seen a handful of times. The chain links TRBV28 to TRBJ2-7, with a possible D match to TRBD2 (6 bases). This CDR3 is 15 amino acids long. CDR1 is MDHEN, CDR2 SYDVKM, per germline. V lost 6 bases, J lost 0 bases, and 15 bases lay in between. CDR3: CASSYSGRSSYEQYF. CDR3 bases: TGTGCCAGCAGCTATAGCGGAAGGAGCTCCTACGAGCAGTACTTC.

V gene TRBV27 combines with J gene TRBJ1-5, with D possibly TRBD1 on 5 matching bases. Germline V gene lookup returns CDR1 MNHEY and CDR2 SMNVEV (reference sequence). This CDR3 contains 15 residues. V was shortened by 9 bases and J by 2 bases, with 17 bases between the two germline ends. CDR3 DNA: TGTGCCAGTCGGGGCGGGGGACCCCGCAATCAGCCCCAGCATTTT. It yields the protein CASRGGGPRNQPQHF.

This clone turned up a few times. This chain uses TRBV18 with TRBJ1-5; possibly TRBD1 for D (5 bases). CDR3 length equals 14 residues. Germline assignment: CDR1 KGHSH and CDR2 LQKENI. Trimming removed 6 bases from V and 7 bases from J, with 16 bases in between. Here the CDR3 DNA reads TGTGCCAGCTCTCCCCCGGGGGGGAGACAGCCCCAGCATTTT. Protein sequence: CASSPPGGRQPQHF.

This clone was detected ten times or more. The chain has TRBV5-1 and TRBJ2-7; D not certain. Trimming pared 3 bases from V and 1 base from J, leaving 11 bases between. The CDR3 runs to 14 residues. Germline V lookup: CDR1 SGHRS, CDR2 YFSETQ. In DNA, the CDR3 is TGCGCCAGCAGCTCCGAGCAGGTATCCTACGAGCAGTACTTC. Translated: CASSSEQVSYEQYF.

The V call is TRBV19, the J call TRBJ1-5; D is perhaps TRBD1 (6 bases). Trimming removed 11 bases from V and 7 bases from J, with 15 bases in between. CDR3 length: 12 amino acids. Germline CDR1 LNHDA, CDR2 SQIVND (reference sequence). The CDR3 DNA sequence: TGTGCCTCTCTAGGGGGTTCGCAGCCCCAGCATTTT. It yields the protein CASLGGSQPQHF.